These T cell receptor beta chains were read from a single sample in a study of OX40 agonist ivuxolimab in advanced cancers. Measured with immunoSEQ multiplex PCR; TCRdb has only the in-frame clones, and not every one. The sample has about 46,000 clones; about 89% are singletons. Sequences were derived from CD4+ or CD8+ T cells sorted from blood, sampled in a trial of the OX40 agonist ivuxolimab. Every receptor here comes from an adult with an advanced solid tumor such as melanoma, head and neck, liver or kidney cancer. CDR3s include the opening cysteine and the closing phenylalanine or tryptophan. The D gene is left open where the match is weak. Not all rows give a size; the values are once, few, many and, for expanded clones, a class.

CDR3 protein	CDR3 DNA	clone size	CDR3 length	V gene	D gene	J gene
CASSGGTGYGYTF	TGTGCCAGCAGCGGCGGGACAGGGTATGGCTACACCTTC	once	13	TRBV9	TRBD1	TRBJ1-2
CASSSSTGSDSYEQYF	TGTGCCAGCAGCTCAAGCACAGGGTCTGATTCCTACGAGCAGTACTTC	-	16	TRBV7-2	-	TRBJ2-7
CASSPGQGGTEAFF	TGTGCCAGCAGTCCGGGACAGGGTGGCACTGAAGCTTTCTTT	-	14	TRBV6-6	TRBD1	TRBJ1-1
CASSPTSAVNYGYTF	TGTGCCAGCAGCCCTACTTCTGCCGTCAACTATGGCTACACCTTC	once	15	TRBV7-8	-	TRBJ1-2
CASSYSSPDNYGYTF	TGTGCCAGCAGTTACTCGTCCCCAGATAACTATGGCTACACCTTC	-	15	TRBV6-5	-	TRBJ1-2
CSGGTGGAYNEQFF	TGCAGCGGGGGGACAGGGGGCGCCTACAATGAGCAGTTCTTC	-	14	TRBV29-1	TRBD1	TRBJ2-1
CARRWDRGQRYNEQFF	TGTGCCAGACGCTGGGACAGGGGGCAGAGGTACAATGAGCAGTTCTTC	-	16	TRBV2	TRBD1	TRBJ2-1
CASSYGSSLQTYEQYF	TGTGCCAGCAGCTACGGCTCCTCTCTACAAACCTACGAGCAGTACTTC	-	16	TRBV5-6	-	TRBJ2-7
CASTKSGHRRKYGYTF	TGTGCCAGCACCAAATCGGGACACCGAAGAAAGTATGGCTACACCTTC	-	16	TRBV5-5	-	TRBJ1-2
CASSQVWTAQNTEAFF	TGCGCCAGCAGCCAAGTTTGGACAGCTCAGAACACTGAAGCTTTCTTT	-	16	TRBV4-1	-	TRBJ1-1
CASSVLPAFLVPYNEQFF	TGTGCCAGCAGCGTGCTACCGGCCTTTCTGGTTCCCTACAATGAGCAGTTCTTC	-	18	TRBV5-6	-	TRBJ2-1
CASGTGGGYEQYF	TGTGCCAGCGGGACAGGGGGCGGTTACGAGCAGTACTTC	-	13	TRBV27	TRBD1	TRBJ2-7
CASSYPDQGSLRVQYF	TGTGCCAGCAGCTACCCAGACCAGGGGAGCCTACGAGTGCAGTACTTC	-	16	TRBV11-2	-	TRBJ2-7
CASSLDASGVTSYEQYF	TGTGCCAGCAGCTTGGACGCTAGCGGGGTTACCTCCTACGAGCAGTACTTC	-	17	TRBV5-4	TRBD2	TRBJ2-7
CASSLSPSTAYNEQFF	TGTGCCAGCAGTTTATCCCCGTCGACAGCGTACAATGAGCAGTTCTTC	-	16	TRBV28	-	TRBJ2-1
CASSFGGPYEQYF	TGTGCCAGCAGTTTCGGGGGTCCCTACGAGCAGTACTTC	once	13	TRBV28	-	TRBJ2-7
CASSQGTGVYGYTF	TGCGCCAGCAGCCAGGGGACAGGGGTATATGGCTACACCTTC	-	14	TRBV4-3	TRBD1	TRBJ1-2
CAISDLGAAQRETQYF	TGTGCCATCAGTGATTTAGGAGCAGCCCAGCGAGAGACCCAGTACTTC	once	16	TRBV10-3	-	TRBJ2-5
CASSQDLTGLAGAGELFF	TGCGCCAGCAGCCAAGATCTTACGGGACTAGCGGGAGCCGGGGAGCTGTTTTTT	-	18	TRBV4-3	TRBD2	TRBJ2-2
CASSQGHVLTF	TGCGCCAGCAGCCAGGGTCACGTCCTGACTTTC	-	11	TRBV4-1	-	TRBJ2-6
CASSWGPDSNLHF	TGTGCCAGCTCCTGGGGGCCCGACAGTAACCTCCACTTT	-	13	TRBV27	-	TRBJ1-6
CASSQGTRGTYEQYF	TGTGCCAGCAGTCAGGGTACGAGGGGAACCTACGAGCAGTACTTC	-	15	TRBV27	-	TRBJ2-7
CASSYLDSNQPQHF	TGTGCCAGCAGCTACTTAGATAGCAATCAGCCCCAGCATTTT	-	14	TRBV28	-	TRBJ1-5
CASSVAGGPSYEQYF	TGTGCCAGCAGCGTAGCCGGGGGACCGTCCTACGAGCAGTACTTC	-	15	TRBV9	-	TRBJ2-7
CASSLGLPAGNTIYF	TGTGCCAGCAGCTTAGGCCTGCCAGCTGGAAACACCATATATTTT	-	15	TRBV13	-	TRBJ1-3
CASSLFKGSYEQYF	TGTGCCAGCAGCTTGTTTAAGGGATCCTACGAGCAGTACTTC	-	14	TRBV5-4	-	TRBJ2-7
CASSLGAGVGETQYF	TGTGCCAGCAGCTTAGGGGCGGGGGTCGGGGAGACCCAGTACTTC	-	15	TRBV11-3	TRBD2	TRBJ2-5
CASSEPGQGWETQYF	TGTGCCAGCAGCGAACCGGGACAGGGGTGGGAGACCCAGTACTTC	-	15	TRBV7-9	TRBD1	TRBJ2-5
CASSKNSNRGTPGANVLTF	TGTGCCAGCAGCAAGAATTCCAACAGGGGGACCCCTGGGGCCAACGTCCTGACTTTC	-	19	TRBV21-1	-	TRBJ2-6
CASSLGLAEYNEQFF	TGCGCCAGCAGCTTGGGGCTAGCGGAGTACAATGAGCAGTTCTTC	-	15	TRBV5-1	TRBD2	TRBJ2-1
CASSLDDPIGGDTQYF	TGTGCCAGCAGCTTAGACGATCCCATAGGAGGGGATACGCAGTATTTT	-	16	TRBV11-2	-	TRBJ2-3
CAWSVGAGNQPQHF	TGTGCCTGGAGTGTTGGGGCAGGGAATCAGCCCCAGCATTTT	-	14	TRBV30	-	TRBJ1-5
CASSLSGGRDQETQYF	TGTGCCAGCAGTTTATCGGGGGGCCGAGACCAAGAGACCCAGTACTTC	few	16	TRBV27	-	TRBJ2-5
CASSLASGYEGNQPQHF	TGTGCCAGCAGCTTAGCGTCAGGGTACGAGGGCAATCAGCCCCAGCATTTT	once	17	TRBV7-2	-	TRBJ1-5
CASSSGTSGYYNEQFF	TGTGCCAGCAGCTCCGGGACTAGCGGTTACTACAATGAGCAGTTCTTC	medium-sized	16	TRBV27	TRBD2	TRBJ2-1
CASSRSLSHTEAFF	TGTGCCAGCAGCAGGAGCCTTTCCCACACTGAAGCTTTCTTT	-	14	TRBV6-5	-	TRBJ1-1
CATGEDRTLQETQYF	TGTGCCACAGGGGAAGACAGGACATTGCAAGAGACCCAGTACTTC	-	15	TRBV15	-	TRBJ2-5
CASSQDFGQGAVYEQYF	TGCGCCAGCAGCCAAGATTTTGGACAGGGGGCAGTCTACGAGCAGTACTTC	-	17	TRBV4-3	TRBD1	TRBJ2-7
CASSLGTRGDTQYF	TGCGCCAGCAGCCTGGGGACTAGAGGAGATACGCAGTATTTT	-	14	TRBV5-1	TRBD2	TRBJ2-3
CASSNSGTSGRMYEQYF	TGTGCCAGCAGCAATTCCGGGACTAGCGGGAGAATGTACGAGCAGTACTTC	-	17	TRBV13	TRBD2	TRBJ2-7
CASSPPGAAQYEQYF	TGTGCCAGCTCACCACCGGGAGCGGCCCAATACGAGCAGTACTTC	-	15	TRBV18	-	TRBJ2-7
CASSQDQGTNYGYTF	TGCGCCAGCAGCCAAGATCAGGGGACTAACTATGGCTACACCTTC	few	15	TRBV4-3	-	TRBJ1-2
CASSLGDIGANVLTF	TGCGCCAGCAGCTTGGGTGATATTGGGGCCAACGTCCTGACTTTC	-	15	TRBV5-1	-	TRBJ2-6
CASSSRDRTYEQYF	TGTGCCAGCAGCTCGCGGGACCGTACCTACGAGCAGTACTTC	-	14	TRBV5-4	-	TRBJ2-7
CASSFGRDFQETQYF	TGTGCCAGCAGCTTCGGGCGGGACTTCCAAGAGACCCAGTACTTC	-	15	TRBV11-2	-	TRBJ2-5
CASSLGEGVSSYEQYF	TGTGCCAGCAGCTTAGGTGAGGGGGTGAGCTCCTACGAGCAGTACTTC	-	16	TRBV13	-	TRBJ2-7
CASSPSPPDRGFYEQYF	TGTGCCAGCAGCCCGTCTCCCCCGGACAGGGGTTTCTACGAGCAGTACTTC	-	17	TRBV7-8	TRBD1	TRBJ2-7
CASSLSGDSNQPQHF	TGTGCCAGCAGCTTATCTGGGGATAGCAATCAGCCCCAGCATTTT	-	15	TRBV7-9	-	TRBJ1-5
CASSQDTGSGNQPQHF	TGCGCCAGCAGCCAAGATACGGGCAGTGGCAATCAGCCCCAGCATTTT	-	16	TRBV4-1	-	TRBJ1-5
CASSLEGTSGSRAYNEQFF	TGTGCCAGCAGCTTAGAGGGGACTAGCGGGAGTAGGGCCTACAATGAGCAGTTCTTC	-	19	TRBV7-2	TRBD2	TRBJ2-1
CASSMFLHYEQYF	TGTGCCAGTAGTATGTTCTTGCATTACGAGCAGTACTTC	-	13	TRBV19	-	TRBJ2-7
CASSLGQLNEQFF	TGTGCCAGCAGCTTAGGGCAGTTGAATGAGCAGTTCTTC	-	13	TRBV7-9	-	TRBJ2-1
CASSGRVLYEQYF	TGTGCCAGCAGCGGCAGGGTTCTCTACGAGCAGTACTTC	-	13	TRBV7-2	-	TRBJ2-7
CASSPPGESGANVLTF	TGTGCCAGCAGTCCTCCAGGGGAATCTGGGGCCAACGTCCTGACTTTC	-	16	TRBV28	-	TRBJ2-6
CASSPGAEGTEAFF	TGTGCCAGCTCCCCCGGGGCGGAGGGGACTGAAGCTTTCTTT	-	14	TRBV28	-	TRBJ1-1